The T cell receptor beta chain described here comes from a study of shared T cell receptors in the human thymus. Data came from immunoSEQ multiplex PCR; TCRdb stores just in-frame clones and leaves some out. The data contain approximately 400,000 clones, more than 85% of them singletons. Sequenced: thymocytes. The receptor's source is a human donor.

Written as DNA, the CDR3 is TGTGCCAGCAGCGTAGACGGTAGAACGGGGACAGATACGCAGTATTTT. Protein sequence: CASSVDGRTGTDTQYF. V usage is TRBV9 and J usage is TRBJ2-3, with D tentatively TRBD2 (5 bases). Germline loops: CDR1 SGDLS, CDR2 YYNGEE. V lost 0 bases and J 3 bases, leaving 14 bases between the germline ends. The CDR3 runs 16 residues. Combining the CDR3 with reference TRBV9 and TRBJ2-3 gives the whole variable domain DSGVTQTPKHLITATGQRVTLRCSPRSGDLSVYWYQQSLDQGLQFLIQYYNGEERAKGNILERFSAQQFPDLHSELNLSSLELGDSALYFCASSVDGRTGTDTQYFGPGTRLTVL.